This TCR beta chain was retrieved from a study of blood T cell repertoires in COVID-19. In the study overall: COVID-19 samples from acute and convalescent phases originated in the United States, Italy and Spain.

This clone was recorded a few times. The repertoire was sequenced with immunoSEQ multiplex PCR; TCRdb's copy has only in-frame clones and lacks some. The sample holds around 240,000 clones, roughly 84% seen once. Germline assignment: CDR1 WSHSY and CDR2 SAAADI. J gave up 6 bases and V 6 bases, and 6 bases lay outside the gene matches. The CDR3 length is 14 residues. Input material: peripheral blood. The chain joins TRBV10-2 to TRBJ1-5, with TRBD1 identical over 9 bases. The source of this sequence is a middle-aged woman who had recovered from COVID-19. CDR3 residues: CASSGLDRGQPQHF. The CDR3 nucleotides read TGCGCCAGCAGCGGACTGGACAGGGGTCAGCCCCAGCATTTT.